In this sample, the clone carrying this T cell receptor beta chain turned up a few times. This specimen belongs to a study of CD8+ T cells in alopecia areata. Treatment noted: oral pan-JAK inhibitor, 5-10 mg twice daily. In germline, CDR1 is SQVTM, CDR2 ANQGSEA. Trimming shortened V by 7 bases and J by 4 bases, and 10 bases separated the two germline ends. The CDR3 runs to 11 residues. Reverse transcription of extracted RNA yielded cDNA, which provided the sequencing template. Here immunoSEQ multiplex PCR was the method, and the copy in TCRdb shows in-frame clones only, minus some. The data contain 150,000 to 250,000 clones, more than 55% of them singletons.

The V and J genes are TRBV29-1 and TRBJ1-2; D gene ambiguous. Sample: CD4+ T cells sorted from blood, taken at week 4, from a patient treated with tofacitinib. This receptor was obtained from a human donor with alopecia areata. CDR3 in DNA: TGCAGCGCGGACGGACCCTATGGCTACACCTTC. Protein sequence: CSADGPYGYTF.